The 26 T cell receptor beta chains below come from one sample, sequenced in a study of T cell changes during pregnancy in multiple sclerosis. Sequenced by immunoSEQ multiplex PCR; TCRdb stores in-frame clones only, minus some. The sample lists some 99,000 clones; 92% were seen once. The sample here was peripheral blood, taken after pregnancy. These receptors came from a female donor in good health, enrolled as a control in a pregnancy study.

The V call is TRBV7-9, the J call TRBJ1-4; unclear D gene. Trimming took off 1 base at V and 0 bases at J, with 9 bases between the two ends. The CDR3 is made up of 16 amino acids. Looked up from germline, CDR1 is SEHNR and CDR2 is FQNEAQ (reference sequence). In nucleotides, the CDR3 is TGTGCCAGCAGCTTAGATCTGGGAGCAACTAATGAAAAACTGTTTTTT. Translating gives CASSLDLGATNEKLFF.

As DNA, the CDR3 is TGTGCCAGCAGCTGGGGGCGGACCCAGGGTTTTTTT. This codes for CASSWGRTQGFF. The gene calls are TRBV5-6 and TRBJ2-2, with a possible D match to TRBD1 (6 bases). The CDR3 totals 12 residues. Germline values: CDR1 SGHDT, CDR2 YYEEEE. V was shortened by 3 bases and J by 17 bases, with 17 bases between the two germline ends.

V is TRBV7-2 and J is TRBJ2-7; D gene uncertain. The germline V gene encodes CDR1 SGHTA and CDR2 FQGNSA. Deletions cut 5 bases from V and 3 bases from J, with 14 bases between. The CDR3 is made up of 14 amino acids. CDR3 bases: TGTGCCAGCAGCCCGAGCCGGGTTAGCTACGAGCAGTACTTC. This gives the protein CASSPSRVSYEQYF.

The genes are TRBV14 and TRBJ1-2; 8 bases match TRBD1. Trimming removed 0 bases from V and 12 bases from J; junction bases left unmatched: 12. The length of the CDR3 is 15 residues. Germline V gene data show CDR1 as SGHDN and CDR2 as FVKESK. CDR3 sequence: CASSQDGTGGERNTF. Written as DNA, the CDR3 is TGTGCCAGCAGCCAAGATGGGACAGGCGGAGAGAGGAACACCTTC.

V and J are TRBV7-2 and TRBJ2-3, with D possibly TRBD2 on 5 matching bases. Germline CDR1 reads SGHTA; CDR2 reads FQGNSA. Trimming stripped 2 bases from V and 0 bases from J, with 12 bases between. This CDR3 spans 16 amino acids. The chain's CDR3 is CASSLRAGTSTDTQYF. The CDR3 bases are TGTGCCAGCAGCTTAAGGGCGGGCACTAGCACAGATACGCAGTATTTT.

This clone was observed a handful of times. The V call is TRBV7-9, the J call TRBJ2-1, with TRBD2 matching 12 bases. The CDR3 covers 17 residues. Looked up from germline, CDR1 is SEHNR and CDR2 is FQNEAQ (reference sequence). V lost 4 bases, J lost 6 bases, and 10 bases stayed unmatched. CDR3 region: CASSSVFLAGGINEQFF. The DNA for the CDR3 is TGTGCCAGCAGCTCAGTTTTTCTAGCGGGGGGGATCAATGAGCAGTTCTTC.

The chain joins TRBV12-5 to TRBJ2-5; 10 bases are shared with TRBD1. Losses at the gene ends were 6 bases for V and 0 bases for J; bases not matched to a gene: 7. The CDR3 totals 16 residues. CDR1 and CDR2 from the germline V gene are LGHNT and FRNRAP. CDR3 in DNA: TGTGCTAGTGGACAAGGACAGGGGGAATACCAAGAGACCCAGTACTTC. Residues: CASGQGQGEYQETQYF.

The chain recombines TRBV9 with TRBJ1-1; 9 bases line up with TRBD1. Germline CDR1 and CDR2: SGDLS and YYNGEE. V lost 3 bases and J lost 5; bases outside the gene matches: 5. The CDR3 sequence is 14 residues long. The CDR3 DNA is TGTGCCAGCAGCGAAAGGACAGGGGTAACTGAAGCTTTCTTT. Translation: CASSERTGVTEAFF.

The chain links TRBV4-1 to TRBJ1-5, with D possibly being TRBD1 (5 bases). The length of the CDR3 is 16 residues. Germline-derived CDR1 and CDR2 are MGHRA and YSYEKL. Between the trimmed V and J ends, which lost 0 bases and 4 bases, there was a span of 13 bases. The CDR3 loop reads CASSQESRVPNQPQHF. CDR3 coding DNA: TGCGCCAGCAGCCAAGAATCCAGGGTTCCTAATCAGCCCCAGCATTTT.

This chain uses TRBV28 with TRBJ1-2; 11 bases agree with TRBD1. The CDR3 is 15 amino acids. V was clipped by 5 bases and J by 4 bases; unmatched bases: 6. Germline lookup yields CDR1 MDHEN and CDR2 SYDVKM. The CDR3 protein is CASSKGTGGPYGYTF. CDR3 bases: TGTGCCAGCAGTAAAGGGACAGGGGGACCCTATGGCTACACCTTC.

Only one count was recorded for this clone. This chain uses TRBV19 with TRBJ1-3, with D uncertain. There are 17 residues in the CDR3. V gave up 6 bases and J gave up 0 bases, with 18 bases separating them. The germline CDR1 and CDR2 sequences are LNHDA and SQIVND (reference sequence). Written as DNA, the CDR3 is TGTGCCAGTAGCTCCCGAGGCGGATTTAGCTCTGGAAACACCATATATTTT. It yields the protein CASSSRGGFSSGNTIYF.

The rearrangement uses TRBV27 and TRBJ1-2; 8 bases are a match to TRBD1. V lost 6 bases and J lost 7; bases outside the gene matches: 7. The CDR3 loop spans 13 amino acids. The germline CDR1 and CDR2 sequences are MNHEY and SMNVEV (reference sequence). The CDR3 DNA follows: TGTGCCAGCAGCTATGACAGGGGACGTGGCTACACCTTC. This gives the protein CASSYDRGRGYTF.

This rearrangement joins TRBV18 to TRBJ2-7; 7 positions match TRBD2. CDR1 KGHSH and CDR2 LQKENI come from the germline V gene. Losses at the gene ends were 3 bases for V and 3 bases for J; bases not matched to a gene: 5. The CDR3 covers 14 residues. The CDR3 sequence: CASSPQRDNYEQYF. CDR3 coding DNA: TGTGCCAGCTCACCCCAGCGGGATAACTACGAGCAGTACTTC.

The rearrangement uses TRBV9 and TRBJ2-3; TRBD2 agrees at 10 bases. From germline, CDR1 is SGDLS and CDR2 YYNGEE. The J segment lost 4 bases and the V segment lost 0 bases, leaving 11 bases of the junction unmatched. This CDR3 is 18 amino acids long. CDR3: CASSVESGGAPSSDTQYF. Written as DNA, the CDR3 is TGTGCCAGCAGCGTAGAGAGCGGGGGGGCCCCTTCCTCAGATACGCAGTATTTT.

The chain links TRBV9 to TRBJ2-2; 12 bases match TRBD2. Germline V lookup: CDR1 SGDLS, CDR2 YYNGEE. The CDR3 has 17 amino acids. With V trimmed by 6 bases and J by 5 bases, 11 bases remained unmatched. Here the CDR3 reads CASTTSSGGARTGELFF. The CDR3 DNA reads TGTGCCAGCACCACCTCTAGCGGGGGGGCCAGGACCGGGGAGCTGTTTTTT.

The CDR3: CASSLLGRMPSGNTIYF. In DNA form, the CDR3 reads TGTGCCAGCAGCTTACTGGGGCGGATGCCCTCTGGAAACACCATATATTTT. This chain links TRBV7-9 with TRBJ1-3, with TRBD1 as a possible D gene (5 bases). The CDR3 extends over 17 amino acids. CDR1 is SEHNR, CDR2 FQNEAQ, per germline (reference sequence). Trimming took off 2 bases at V and 0 bases at J, with 14 bases between the two ends.

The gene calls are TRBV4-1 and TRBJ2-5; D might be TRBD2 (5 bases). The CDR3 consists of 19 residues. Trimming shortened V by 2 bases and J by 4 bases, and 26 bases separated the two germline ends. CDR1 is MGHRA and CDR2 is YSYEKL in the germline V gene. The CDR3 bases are TGCGCCAGCAGCCAAACCGGACCAGGAGAGGGAGAAGAGGGAGAGACCCAGTACTTC. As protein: CASSQTGPGEGEEGETQYF.

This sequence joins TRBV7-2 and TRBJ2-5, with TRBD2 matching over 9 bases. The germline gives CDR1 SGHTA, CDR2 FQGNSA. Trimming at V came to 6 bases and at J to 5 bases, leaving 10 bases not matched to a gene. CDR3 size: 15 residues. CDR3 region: CASRSSGGLTETQYF. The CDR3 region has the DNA TGTGCCAGCAGAAGTAGCGGGGGATTAACGGAGACCCAGTACTTC. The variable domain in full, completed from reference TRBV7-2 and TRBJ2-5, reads GAGVSQSPSNKVTEKGKDVELRCDPISGHTALYWYRQSLGQGLEFLIYFQGNSAPDKSGLPSDRFSAERTGGSVSTLTIQRTQQEDSAVYLCASRSSGGLTETQYFGPGTRLLVL.

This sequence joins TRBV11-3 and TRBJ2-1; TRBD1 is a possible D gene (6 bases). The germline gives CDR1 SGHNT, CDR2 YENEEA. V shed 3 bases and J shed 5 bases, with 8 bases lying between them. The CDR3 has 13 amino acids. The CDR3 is CASSFPGDNEQFF. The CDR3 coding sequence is TGTGCCAGCAGCTTCCCAGGGGACAATGAGCAGTTCTTC.

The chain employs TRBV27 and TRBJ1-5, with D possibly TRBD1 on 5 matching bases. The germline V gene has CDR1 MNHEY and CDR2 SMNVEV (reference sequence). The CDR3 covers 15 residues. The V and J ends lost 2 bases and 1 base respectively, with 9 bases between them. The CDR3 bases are TGTGCCAGCAGTTTAGGGCAGGGCAGCAATCAGCCCCAGCATTTT. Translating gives CASSLGQGSNQPQHF.

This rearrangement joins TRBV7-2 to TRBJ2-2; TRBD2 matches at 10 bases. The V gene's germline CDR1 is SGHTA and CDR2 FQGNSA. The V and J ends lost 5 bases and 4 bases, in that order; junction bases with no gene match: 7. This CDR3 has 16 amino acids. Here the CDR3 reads CASSNSSGRVTGELFF. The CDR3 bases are TGTGCCAGCAGCAACTCCAGCGGGAGGGTCACCGGGGAGCTGTTTTTT.

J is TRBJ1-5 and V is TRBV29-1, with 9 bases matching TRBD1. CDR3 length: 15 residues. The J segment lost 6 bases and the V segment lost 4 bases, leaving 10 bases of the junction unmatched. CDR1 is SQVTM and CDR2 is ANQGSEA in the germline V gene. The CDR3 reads CSVGEGGTGTQPQHF. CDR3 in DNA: TGCAGCGTTGGGGAAGGGGGGACAGGGACTCAGCCCCAGCATTTT.

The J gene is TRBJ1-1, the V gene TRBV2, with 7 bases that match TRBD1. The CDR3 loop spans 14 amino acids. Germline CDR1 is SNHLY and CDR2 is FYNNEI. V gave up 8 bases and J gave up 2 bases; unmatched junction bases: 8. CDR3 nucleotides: TGTGCCAGCGGACGAGACAGGGCCAACACTGAAGCTTTCTTT. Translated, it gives CASGRDRANTEAFF.

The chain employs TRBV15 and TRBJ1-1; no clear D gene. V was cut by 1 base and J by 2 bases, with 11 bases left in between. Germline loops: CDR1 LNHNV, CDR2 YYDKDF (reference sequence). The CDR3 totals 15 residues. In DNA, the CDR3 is TGTGCCACCAGCAGAGGACGGACTATTAACACTGAAGCTTTCTTT. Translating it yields CATSRGRTINTEAFF.

The DNA of the CDR3 is TGTGCCAGCAGCCCACCGGGACTAGCGGTGGAGACCCAGTACTTC. Protein sequence: CASSPPGLAVETQYF. This sequence joins TRBV2 and TRBJ2-5, with 11 nucleotides matching TRBD2. Trimming cost V 6 bases and J 5 bases; bases outside gene matches: 8. Germline V lookup: CDR1 SNHLY, CDR2 FYNNEI. The CDR3 contains 15 residues.

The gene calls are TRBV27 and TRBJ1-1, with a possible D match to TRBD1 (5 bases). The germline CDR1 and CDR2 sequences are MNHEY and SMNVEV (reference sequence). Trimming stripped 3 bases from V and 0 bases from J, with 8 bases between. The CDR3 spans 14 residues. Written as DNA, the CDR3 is TGTGCCAGCAGTTTTACAGGAATGAACACTGAAGCTTTCTTT. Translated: CASSFTGMNTEAFF.